This T cell receptor beta chain was recovered during a study of cytomegalovirus exposure and HLA in healthy donors (dated by TCRdb to about 2017). Regarding the research as a whole: In an earlier analysis of fewer than 750 of the donors, less than 350 Gb of sequence data and 90 million to 130 million unique TCR beta sequences from 180 million or so T cells were reported. An early release covering around 630 HLA-typed donors comprised about 320 gigabases of sequencing data and roughly 86 million unique TCR sequences. Among the roughly 400 genotyped donors, around 81% belonged to the genetic ancestry cluster associated with self-reported Caucasian donors. The study aimed to test whether cataloging public T cell receptors could reveal signatures of past pathogen exposure. The T cell repertoires of 670 or so subjects were profiled by immunosequencing and related to cytomegalovirus serostatus. In addition to the first cohort of roughly 670 subjects, a separate validation cohort of under 150 different subjects was used. The study combined high-throughput TCR immunosequencing, statistical association of individual TCRs with disease status, and machine learning to predict cytomegalovirus infection status. To study patterns of TCR occurrence, a later analysis re-analyzed previously published TCR beta repertoires from 600 to 750 donors and added high-resolution HLA genotyping. The later analysis used no new phenotypic data to find candidate immune exposures, relying instead on TCR beta sequences and their occurrence across donors. An earlier analysis of around 580 of the donors used high-throughput TCR beta sequencing to judge whether each TCR beta V gene segment behaved as functional or pseudogenic. Donor age, sex, ethnicity and CMV serostatus were collected together with the repertoire data. A later genetic analysis used genome-wide SNP genotypes for about 60% of the roughly 700 donors, treating that subset as a discovery cohort. Every repertoire in the discovery cohort had been generated on one and the same sequencing platform. HLA typing covered class I and class II loci at four-digit resolution. Typing coverage differed by locus: A, B, C, DRB1 and DQB1 were typed in about 629-630 donors, DQA1 in roughly 500, DPA1 in over 600, and DPB1 in just under 480. Because of strong linkage in the cohort, roughly five DR-DQ haplotypes were treated as single units for association and clustering. On average, approximately 250,000 unique TCR beta nucleotide sequences were sequenced per donor among several hundred genotyped donors of the cohort, with about 19% of those sequences being non-productive.

The cohort consisted of 650 to 700 healthy bone marrow donors. At the time of sampling, every cohort member was nominally healthy, though immune exposures that went unrecorded were likely present. The donor tested CMV seronegative, placing the donor among the 350 to 400 seronegative members of the cohort. Each donor provided a peripheral blood sample, and peripheral blood mononuclear cells were used for TCR beta sequencing. Genomic DNA was extracted from the blood cell samples with the Qiagen DNeasy Blood Extraction Kit. Library preparation employed the immunoSEQ multiplex PCR assay. The multiplex PCR relied on a mix of 60 forward primers for TCR Vbeta segments and 13 reverse primers for TCR Jbeta segments. Amplification of the CDR3 region of rearranged TCR beta genes was performed with a multiplex PCR assay on genomic DNA. The amplified TCR beta libraries were sequenced on the Illumina HiSeq System as 87-base-pair reads. Processing in the source paper ran as follows. A later analysis counted approximately 74 million unique TCR beta chains across the 666 repertoires, and some 12 million of these chains were shared by at least two donors. To remove PCR and sequencing errors, raw reads were error-corrected and collapsed into unique sequences using a nearest-neighbor algorithm that merged closely related sequences. To assign V, D and J gene segments, CDR3 sequences were aligned to IMGT reference sequences. For a sequence to be retained, a match of at least six nucleotides to both a V gene segment and a J gene segment was required. A rearrangement was called productive if the CDR3 had no stop codons and remained in frame with V and J, and every other rearrangement was called non-productive. CDR3 was defined according to IMGT convention as the region running from the second conserved V-encoded cysteine to the conserved J-encoded phenylalanine. Sequences without an unambiguous match to a single V gene segment were excluded from the earlier analysis of 500 to 700 of the donors. An earlier analysis of approximately 590 of the donors classified V segments as functional when productive rearrangements were above 56.7% and as segregating when the standard deviation between donors was above 5%. A statistical classification framework was developed to diagnose cytomegalovirus status using the catalog of TCR beta chain sequences. A later analysis assigned V and J genes by comparing TCR nucleotide sequences with IMGT/GENE-DB human TR gene sequences. In a later analysis, CDR3 sequences and most-parsimonious VDJ recombination scenarios were assigned using the TCRdist pipeline. In a later analysis, each TCR beta chain was defined by its CDR3 amino acid sequence together with its V-gene family, and reads without a unique V-gene family were excluded. In a later analysis, fewer than 650 highly shared, low-generation-probability nucleotide sequences were removed to address suspected cross-contamination and a sequencing artifact. In a later analysis, a clonal expansion index was calculated for each public chain from normalized within-repertoire ranks of inferred template counts. In a later analysis, generation probabilities were computed using a VDJ recombination model fitted to out-of-frame rearrangements, and the results were checked against IGoR. A later analysis scored TCR-TCR, TCR-HLA and TCR-CMV co-occurrence with hypergeometric tests, applying a repertoire-size bias correction to TCR pairs. In a later analysis, false discovery rates were estimated by permuting HLA or CMV assignments 20 times. In a later analysis, co-occurring TCRs were grouped with DBSCAN, and TCRdist sequence similarity was added when clustering was performed within HLA-allele-positive subsets. Co-occurrence clustering excluded repertoires with fewer than 30,000 or more than 120,000 public chains, plus five with anomalous nucleotide sharing. What TCRdb holds here is the immuneACCESS table cut down to in-frame rearrangements. Part of the clones is not present; checked against another copy, under half of the missing clones reflect an unresolved V gene, and the others are unexplained. V, J and clone size were drawn from that table, and D and trimming were deduced from the DNA. For this sample the table gives roughly 150,000 clones, of which about 10% were detected only once. The ten largest clones add up to roughly 1.9% of the sample.

The study at large found these results: V-gene and J-gene trimming of TCR beta chains was associated with a missense DCLRE1C variant in a later genetic analysis, and the association was replicated in an independent cohort. According to the authors, the approach could potentially be generalized to other disease states and immunological phenotypes. Because the 87-base-pair reads could not distinguish some IMGT-functional V segments, including TRBV6-2 and TRBV6-3, those segments were excluded. Immune exposure information for the cohort was limited to CMV serostatus. In a later analysis, HLA-associated TCR beta chains were found to be more clonally expanded and to have lower generation probabilities than equally common non-associated chains. A group of highly shared sequence variants was considered likely to be a technical artifact of the sequencing pipeline. Linkage disequilibrium might explain the correlated functional status among segregating V segments, but an unknown experimental factor could not be ruled out. According to a later analysis, most CMV-associated TCR beta chains appeared to be HLA-restricted, and the HLA associations seemed to be driven largely by CMV exposure. In the study, about 150 TCR beta chains were listed as associated with cytomegalovirus. Roughly uniform sequencing depth across donors was assumed in presence/absence analyses, although this assumption may not hold. Around 16 rarely observed V segments, including chromosome 9 orphons, were excluded from the earlier analysis of a few hundred of the donors because counts were too low. Because some donors lacked HLA typing at each locus, the association tests relied only on the typed subset. An earlier analysis of approximately 570 of the donors showed that most TCR beta V segments appeared in productive rearrangements either about 87% or about 30% of the time, which broadly matched IMGT annotations. In both the original and validation cohorts, the classifier was reported to diagnose cytomegalovirus status with high specificity and sensitivity. This cohort had only TCR beta chains sequenced, and the lack of alpha or paired-chain data limited which features could be detected. In a later genetic analysis, fewer N-insertions in productive TCRs were reported among donors in an Asian-associated ancestry cluster than the roughly 700-donor mean. A further reported finding was that TCR beta sequences accurately predicted the HLA-A and HLA-B alleles for most subjects in the first cohort. While some public TCRs were present in many individuals, most TCR sequences turned up only very rarely across donors. At a false discovery rate of 0.05, a later analysis linked some 17,000 TCR beta sequences to specific HLA alleles. Several of the top co-occurrence clusters appeared to be linked to parvovirus B19, influenza, CMV and Epstein-Barr virus, according to a later analysis. According to a later analysis, TCR association rates differed among HLA loci, with DRB1 alleles showing the most associated TCRs and HLA-C alleles showing the fewest. In vitro tests confirmed that a few of the cytomegalovirus-associated TCR beta chains recognize cytomegalovirus antigens. Assigning TCR associations to individual alleles was difficult when HLA alleles, especially DR and DQ, strongly co-occurred.

Only a few counts were recorded for this clone. Its antigen is not yet known. No qualities accompany the bases; no much larger clone lies one base away. CDR1 and CDR2, per the germline V gene, are SGHTA and FQGTGA. The CDR3 measures 14 amino acids from cysteine to phenylalanine. Kept here is only the CDR3 DNA, which spans 42 bases and is read in frame from base 1. Compared with germline, V lacks 5 bases and J lacks 2 bases; bases without a gene match: 3. The sequence joins TRBV7-3 to TRBJ2-3, with 8 middle bases fitting TRBD1. This receptor was identified in a man in his forties or fifties in good health and CMV-seronegative. The material sequenced was PBMCs. The DNA is TGTGCCAGCAGCCCGGGACAGGCCACAGATACGCAGTATTTT. Translated, it reads CASSPGQATDTQYF.